One sample yielded the 29 T cell receptor beta chains listed below, sequenced in a study of PD-1 blockade in classical Hodgkin lymphoma. Libraries were prepared by immunoSEQ multiplex PCR; TCRdb keeps only in-frame clonotypes and omits some of them. The sample includes 15,000 or so clones, less than 70% seen only once; the top ten take roughly 10%. Brentuximab vedotin exposure varied, and every patient relapsed after autologous stem cell transplantation. Sequenced material: peripheral blood mononuclear cells (PBMCs), taken at baseline. The origin of the receptors is a human donor with classical Hodgkin lymphoma.

This clone was picked up a small number of times. The rearrangement joins TRBV29-1 to TRBJ1-2; TRBD1 matches at 7 bases. The V segment lost 7 bases and the J segment 5 bases; nucleotides outside the gene matches: 10. In germline, CDR1 is SQVTM, CDR2 ANQGSEA. The CDR3 covers 13 residues. The CDR3 bases are TGCAGCGGATACTCCACAGGGGAATATGGCTACACCTTC. Its translation: CSGYSTGEYGYTF.

Within the sample, this clone is medium-sized (0.01 to 0.1%). The chain links TRBV2 to TRBJ1-2; possible D gene TRBD1, 6 bases. V was shortened by 6 bases and J by 4 bases, with 12 bases between the two germline ends. CDR3 size: 13 residues. Germline CDR1 is SNHLY and CDR2 is FYNNEI. This chain's CDR3 is CASSAGQSYGYTF. DNA of the CDR3: TGTGCCAGCAGCGCCGGACAGAGCTATGGCTACACCTTC.

This clone showed up just once. This sequence joins TRBV28 and TRBJ2-3, with D tentatively TRBD2 (6 bases). Germline CDR1 MDHEN, CDR2 SYDVKM. V lost 2 bases and J lost 1, with 10 bases in between. CDR3 size: 15 residues. DNA of the CDR3: TGTGCCAGCAGTTTAGGCGGGACCCGCACAGATACGCAGTATTTT. The encoded protein is CASSLGGTRTDTQYF.

The V call is TRBV6-1, the J call TRBJ2-5; TRBD1 matches 11 bases. After removal of 7 bases from V and 6 bases from J, the junction contained 7 bases not matched to a gene. The germline CDR1 and CDR2 sequences are MNHNS and SASEGT. The CDR3 loop spans 14 amino acids. The CDR3 is CASISDRGRQTQYF. CDR3 sequence (DNA): TGTGCCAGCATTTCGGACAGGGGGCGGCAGACCCAGTACTTC.

With regard to this clone: This specimen includes other DNA sequences encoding the same CDR3. The chain has TRBV27 and TRBJ2-7; TRBD1 matches at 10 bases. The length of the CDR3 is 14 residues. The V gene's germline CDR1 is MNHEY and CDR2 SMNVEV (reference sequence). The J segment lost 3 bases and the V segment lost 2 bases, leaving 1 base of the junction unmatched. The CDR3 DNA sequence: TGTGCCAGCAGTTTAAGGGACAGGGGCTACGAGCAGTACTTC. Protein product: CASSLRDRGYEQYF.

The chain joins TRBV6-6 to TRBJ2-3, with no clear D. Germline CDR1 is MNHNY and CDR2 is SVGAGI (reference sequence). CDR3 size: 14 residues. V lost 5 bases and J 0 bases, leaving 9 bases between the germline ends. CDR3 sequence reads: CASSRAVSTDTQYF. In nucleotides, the CDR3 is TGTGCCAGCAGTCGCGCCGTTAGCACAGATACGCAGTATTTT.

About this clone: Distinct nucleotide sequences in the sample also encode this CDR3. The rearrangement uses TRBV9 and TRBJ2-7, with 8 bases aligning to TRBD2. Losses at the gene ends were 2 bases for V and 0 bases for J; bases not matched to a gene: 4. The germline gives CDR1 SGDLS, CDR2 YYNGEE. There are 15 residues in the CDR3. CDR3 coding DNA: TGTGCCAGCAGCGTTGGAGCGGGAGACTCCTACGAGCAGTACTTC. It yields the protein CASSVGAGDSYEQYF.

CDR3 nucleotides: TGTGCCAGCAGCTCGGAGGGAGGGGGCTACGAGCAGTACTTC. Translation: CASSSEGGGYEQYF. This chain joins TRBV7-8 and TRBJ2-7; tentatively, D is TRBD2 (7 bases). The CDR3 is 14 amino acids. Per germline, CDR1 SGHVS and CDR2 FQNEAQ. Between the trimmed V and J ends, which lost 4 bases and 3 bases, there was a span of 13 bases.

This clone was found a few times. This chain connects TRBV4-1 to TRBJ2-2; 9 positions match TRBD2. The junction had 2 bases not matched to a gene; V was cut back by 6 bases and J by 0 bases. This CDR3 is 15 amino acids long. The germline CDR1 and CDR2 sequences are MGHRA and YSYEKL. Here the CDR3 DNA reads TGCGCCAGCAGTTGGACTAGCGCGAACACCGGGGAGCTGTTTTTT. It encodes CASSWTSANTGELFF.

The chain joins TRBV10-3 to TRBJ2-5; TRBD1 is a possible D gene (5 bases). Matching the DNA end better, TRBJ2-7 makes the J call doubtful. CDR3 length equals 13 residues. CDR1 ENHRY and CDR2 SYGVKD come from the germline V gene. As DNA, the CDR3 is TGTGCCATCAGTGAGGGACAAACCTACGAGCAGTACTTC. It is translated as CAISEGQTYEQYF.

The chain uses TRBV5-1 and TRBJ2-1; 10 bases are shared with TRBD2. V lost 0 bases to trimming and J lost 7 bases; unmatched junction nucleotides: 7. CDR1 is SGHRS and CDR2 is YFSETQ in the germline V gene. The CDR3 totals 16 residues. In DNA form, the CDR3 reads TGCGCCAGCAGCTTGGCCAAGGCTAGCGGGGGAAATGAGCAGTTCTTC. Its translation is CASSLAKASGGNEQFF.

The rearrangement links TRBV10-2 to TRBJ2-2; TRBD1 is a possible D gene (6 bases). From germline, CDR1 is WSHSY and CDR2 SAAADI. V was pared by 7 bases and J by 4 bases, with 13 bases between. The CDR3 runs 14 residues. CDR3 nucleotide sequence: TGCGCCAGCAAGGCTGAGGGGGTCACCGGGGAGCTGTTTTTT. As protein: CASKAEGVTGELFF.

This chain links TRBV6-6 with TRBJ1-1; TRBD1 matches 7 bases. The CDR3 consists of 14 residues. V shed 2 bases, J shed 8 bases, and the junction held 8 bases outside the gene matches. CDR1 and CDR2 from the germline V gene are MNHNY and SVGAGI (reference sequence). This CDR3 is CASSYPKAGQEAFF. CDR3 bases: TGTGCCAGCAGTTACCCAAAAGCGGGACAGGAAGCTTTCTTT.

This chain links TRBV28 with TRBJ2-7; tentatively, D is TRBD1 (6 bases). Looked up from germline, CDR1 is MDHEN and CDR2 is SYDVKM. The CDR3 has 14 residues. V dropped 2 bases and J dropped 5 bases, with 13 bases sitting between them. The CDR3, as DNA: TGTGCCAGCAGTTTAGGGCCAGGGGCGGACGAGCAGTACTTC. Translated: CASSLGPGADEQYF.

A single count supports this clone. The V and J genes are TRBV9 and TRBJ2-7; D remains ambiguous. The CDR3 is made up of 14 amino acids. Germline CDR1 reads SGDLS; CDR2 reads YYNGEE. The V end was cut by 4 bases, the J end by 2 bases, with 13 bases between. CDR3 DNA sequence: TGTGCCAGCAGCCCCGCCGCCCTAGCCTACGAGCAGTACTTC. It codes for CASSPAALAYEQYF.

Only one count was recorded for this clone. The rearrangement links TRBV7-6 to TRBJ2-7; TRBD1 matches 7 bases. CDR3 length: 14 amino acids. Germline trimming cut 5 bases from V and 4 bases from J; bases unmatched to any gene: 8. CDR1 is SGHVS and CDR2 is FNYEAQ in the germline V gene. CDR3 in amino acids: CASSDRYRGYEQYF. CDR3 bases: TGTGCCAGCAGCGATCGATACAGGGGTTACGAGCAGTACTTC.

This chain links TRBV5-1 with TRBJ1-1; unclear D gene. CDR1 is SGHRS and CDR2 is YFSETQ in the germline V gene. There are 15 residues in the CDR3. Trimming took 0 bases from V and 1 from J, leaving 10 bases between them. The CDR3 DNA reads TGCGCCAGCAGCTTGGCCTATTTGGGGAACACTGAAGCTTTCTTT. It codes for CASSLAYLGNTEAFF.

The V gene is TRBV27, the J gene TRBJ2-7, with 11 positions matching TRBD2. J gave up 2 bases and V 4 bases, and 7 bases lay outside the gene matches. The CDR3 is made up of 16 amino acids. CDR1 is MNHEY and CDR2 is SMNVEV in the germline V gene (reference sequence). The CDR3 sequence: CASSSLLAGGPYEQYF. Written as DNA, the CDR3 is TGTGCCAGCAGTTCACTCCTAGCGGGAGGACCCTACGAGCAGTACTTC.

This clone was counted a few times. CDR3 in amino acids: CASSRGLAGESGELFF. CDR3 nucleotide sequence: TGTGCCAGCAGCCGCGGACTAGCGGGAGAGTCTGGGGAGCTGTTTTTT. V and J are TRBV7-6 and TRBJ2-2; 13 bases fit TRBD2. Per the germline V gene, CDR1 is SGHVS and CDR2 is FNYEAQ. The V and J ends lost 5 bases and 8 bases, in that order; junction bases with no gene match: 8. The CDR3 loop spans 16 amino acids.

A note on this clone: The junction departs from germline at one end; a sequencing error may be responsible. V is TRBV28 and J is TRBJ2-7; no firm D call. This CDR3 has 14 amino acids. CDR1 is MDHEN and CDR2 is SYDVKM in the germline V gene. DNA of the CDR3: TGTGCCAGCAGTCTATCGCAATCTGGGTACGAGCAGCACTTC. Amino acid sequence: CASSLSQSGYEQHF.

The rearrangement uses TRBV7-6 and TRBJ1-1, with D maybe TRBD1 (6 bases). This CDR3 region has 15 residues. The germline CDR1 and CDR2 sequences are SGHVS and FNYEAQ. Trimming removed 5 bases at V and 0 bases at J, with 13 bases between. CDR3 sequence (DNA): TGTGCCAGCAGCCCCGGACAGTACATGAACACTGAAGCTTTCTTT. It codes for CASSPGQYMNTEAFF.

The V gene is TRBV6-6, the J gene TRBJ2-7; D remains ambiguous. Germline assignment: CDR1 MNHNY and CDR2 SVGAGI (reference sequence). CDR3 size: 13 residues. The V and J ends lost 5 bases and 5 bases respectively, with 13 bases between them. CDR3 protein: CASSRGIPNEQYF. As DNA, the CDR3 is TGTGCCAGCAGTCGTGGGATCCCCAACGAGCAGTACTTC.

This clone was observed a handful of times. The rearrangement joins TRBV7-8 to TRBJ2-2, with 9 bases matching TRBD2. Germline V gene sequence: CDR1 SGHVS, CDR2 FQNEAQ. The CDR3 is 16 amino acids. Trimming removed 5 bases from V and 8 bases from J; junction bases left unmatched: 12. The CDR3 reads CASSDRLAEYGGELFF. CDR3 in DNA: TGTGCCAGCAGCGACCGACTAGCGGAGTACGGGGGGGAGCTGTTTTTT. Supplemented by reference TRBV7-8 and TRBJ2-2, the full variable domain reads GAGVSQSPRYKVAKRGQDVALRCDPISGHVSLFWYQQALGQGPEFLTYFQNEAQLDKSGLPSDRFFAERPEGSVSTLKIQRTQQEDSAVYLCASSDRLAEYGGELFFGEGSRLTVL.

This clone was found a few times. The chain combines TRBV11-2 with TRBJ1-5; D is unclear. Trimming cost V 5 bases and J 2 bases, with 10 bases left between them. The germline gives CDR1 SGHAT, CDR2 FQNNGV. This CDR3 is built from 14 residues. CDR3 sequence: CASSPGGGNQPQHF. In DNA, the CDR3 is TGTGCCAGCAGCCCGGGCGGGGGCAATCAGCCCCAGCATTTT.

This rearrangement joins TRBV7-2 to TRBJ2-5; D uncertain. CDR3 length: 13 amino acids. Trimming left V 5 bases short and J 4 bases short, with 11 bases between. Looked up from germline, CDR1 is SGHTA and CDR2 is FQGNSA. CDR3 amino acids: CASSTRSGETQYF. DNA of the CDR3: TGTGCCAGCAGCACCCGGTCTGGAGAGACCCAGTACTTC.

This rearrangement joins TRBV28 to TRBJ2-1; the D call may be TRBD1 or TRBD2 (5 bases each). Trimming took off 5 bases at V and 7 bases at J, with 12 bases between the two ends. The germline V gene encodes CDR1 MDHEN and CDR2 SYDVKM. The CDR3 totals 13 residues. CDR3 nucleotides: TGTGCCAGCAGTGTTAATTGGGGGAATGAGCAGTTCTTC. It translates to CASSVNWGNEQFF.

The CDR3 nucleotides read TGTGCCAGTAGTATAGTCCGCGGGACTCATACCCGGGAGCAGTACTTC. Translated, it gives CASSIVRGTHTREQYF. The chain employs TRBV19 and TRBJ2-7; perhaps TRBD2 as D (6 bases). Trimming took 1 base from V and 7 from J, leaving 20 bases between them. The germline CDR1 and CDR2 sequences are LNHDA and SQIVND (reference sequence). This CDR3 is 16 amino acids long. Full variable domain (rest looked up from reference TRBV19 and TRBJ2-7): DGGITQSPKYLFRKEGQNVTLSCEQNLNHDAMYWYRQDPGQGLRLIYYSQIVNDFQKGDIAEGYSVSREKKESFPLTVTSAQKNPTAFYLCASSIVRGTHTREQYFGPGTRLTVT.

The gene calls are TRBV11-3 and TRBJ2-2; the D gene is possibly TRBD2 (5 bases). The CDR3 has 15 residues. Deletions cut 5 bases from V and 1 base from J, with 11 bases between. In germline, CDR1 is SGHNT, CDR2 YENEEA. The CDR3 sequence is CASSASGKNTGELFF. The CDR3 DNA reads as TGTGCCAGCAGCGCATCCGGGAAGAACACCGGGGAGCTGTTTTTT.

The V gene is TRBV9, the J gene TRBJ2-3; 7 bases are a match to TRBD2. The CDR3 totals 15 residues. Trimming took 2 bases from V and 0 from J; bases not matched to a gene: 3. Germline assignment: CDR1 SGDLS and CDR2 YYNGEE. CDR3 DNA sequence: TGTGCCAGCAGCGTGCTGGGGGGGAGCACAGATACGCAGTATTTT. Translated, it gives CASSVLGGSTDTQYF.